What follows are 12 T cell receptor beta chains derived from one specimen sequenced in a study of shared clonotypes between healthy human individuals. Sequencing was performed with immunoSEQ multiplex PCR; in TCRdb, only in-frame clones are kept and a portion is missing. Here the sample spans more than 2,000,000 clones, more than 85% being singletons. The sample was naive CD4+ T cells from PBMCs. The subset was: CD45RA+ positively selected. These receptor sequences come from a man aged 18 to 35 in good health. Some clones in this sample may be carry-over from other donors' samples.

The chain carries TRBV5-1 and TRBJ1-5, with D possibly matching TRBD1 (5 bases). V lost 4 bases and J lost 3, with 11 bases in between. Germline assignment: CDR1 SGHRS and CDR2 YFSETQ. This CDR3 is built from 14 residues. The CDR3 is CASSPGPLNQPQHF. The CDR3 bases are TGCGCCAGCAGCCCAGGGCCGCTCAATCAGCCCCAGCATTTT.

V gene TRBV28 combines with J gene TRBJ1-5, with D possibly being TRBD1 (5 bases). This CDR3 has 14 residues. Trimming pared 5 bases from V and 6 bases from J, leaving 14 bases between. CDR1 and CDR2 (germline): MDHEN, SYDVKM. The CDR3 is CASSHPRGVQPQHF. As DNA, the CDR3 is TGTGCCAGCAGTCATCCCCGGGGGGTTCAGCCCCAGCATTTT.

The rearrangement joins TRBV7-9 to TRBJ1-1; the D gene is possibly TRBD1 (6 bases). The V end was cut by 11 bases, the J end by 4 bases, with 11 bases between. Looked up from germline, CDR1 is SEHNR and CDR2 is FQNEAQ (reference sequence). The length of the CDR3 is 11 residues. The CDR3 DNA reads as TGTGCCGGGGGCTCGATCACTGAAGCTTTCTTT. The encoded protein is CAGGSITEAFF. The variable domain in full, with the rest retrieved from reference TRBV7-9 and TRBJ1-1, is DTGVSQNPRHKITKRGQNVTFRCDPISEHNRLYWYRQTLGQGPEFLTYFQNEAQLEKSRLLSDRFSAERPKGSFSTLEIQRTEQGDSAMYLCAGGSITEAFFGQGTRLTVV.

V and J are TRBV19 and TRBJ2-2, with D tentatively TRBD1 (6 bases). CDR1 and CDR2 (germline): LNHDA, SQIVND (reference sequence). Trimming stripped 4 bases from V and 0 bases from J, with 15 bases between. The length of the CDR3 is 17 residues. DNA of the CDR3: TGTGCCAGTAGTAGCTGGAGACAGGAAACGAACACCGGGGAGCTGTTTTTT. This sequence encodes CASSSWRQETNTGELFF.

With respect to this clone: Other DNA sequences of this sample code for an identical CDR3. In nucleotides, the CDR3 is TGTGCCAGCAGCTTATCTGGTAGCACAGATACGCAGTATTTT. It is translated as CASSLSGSTDTQYF. The V gene is TRBV7-9, the J gene TRBJ2-3; D unclear. This CDR3 is built from 14 residues. Germline loops: CDR1 SEHNR, CDR2 FQNEAQ (reference sequence). Trimming took off 2 bases at V and 0 bases at J, with 6 bases between the two ends.

This clone was found once. This chain uses TRBV5-1 with TRBJ1-1; no clear D. From germline, CDR1 is SGHRS and CDR2 YFSETQ. The CDR3 consists of 16 residues. The V gene lost 2 bases and the J gene lost 1 base, with 15 bases spanning the gap. The CDR3 spells CASSFREPGENTEAFF. Written as DNA, the CDR3 is TGCGCCAGCAGCTTCCGGGAACCAGGAGAGAACACTGAAGCTTTCTTT.

Here the CDR3 DNA reads TGTGCCAGCAGTTACTTGGCGACTACAGATACGCAGTATTTT. It translates to CASSYLATTDTQYF. This chain joins TRBV6-5 and TRBJ2-3; D is ambiguous. With 1 base removed from V and 3 bases from J, the gap between germline ends came to 8 bases. This CDR3 comprises 14 residues. Germline CDR1 MNHEY, CDR2 SVGAGI.

This clone was observed once. This rearrangement joins TRBV28 to TRBJ1-2, with D uncertain. Germline assignment: CDR1 MDHEN and CDR2 SYDVKM. The CDR3 sequence is 15 residues long. Trimming removed 5 bases from V and 0 bases from J, with 13 bases in between. The CDR3: CASSRLPGTNYGYTF. For the CDR3, the DNA is TGTGCCAGCAGTCGCCTCCCGGGGACTAACTATGGCTACACCTTC.

This chain uses TRBV5-1 with TRBJ2-7; TRBD1 aligns across 10 bases. CDR3 length: 15 residues. CDR1 and CDR2 from the germline V gene are SGHRS and YFSETQ. Unmatched junction bases numbered 8, after V lost 4 bases and J lost 4 bases. As DNA, the CDR3 is TGCGCCAGCAGCGGCGGACAGGGGGGGCCTTACGAGCAGTACTTC. This gives the protein CASSGGQGGPYEQYF.

The chain couples TRBV9 to TRBJ2-3, with 7 bases fitting TRBD2. Germline V CDR1 and CDR2: SGDLS, YYNGEE. J lost 4 bases, V lost 3 bases, and 8 bases had no gene match. The CDR3 consists of 15 residues. The CDR3 spells CASSDGGRGPDTQYF. In nucleotides, the CDR3 is TGTGCCAGCAGCGACGGCGGGAGAGGTCCAGATACGCAGTATTTT.

The chain employs TRBV7-9 and TRBJ2-7, with TRBD1 as a possible D gene (6 bases). Germline V gene data show CDR1 as SEHNR and CDR2 as FQNEAQ (reference sequence). The CDR3 covers 13 residues. V was cut by 5 bases and J by 0 bases, with 8 bases left in between. CDR3 sequence reads: CASSRDNSYEQYF. The CDR3 bases are TGTGCCAGCAGCCGGGACAACTCCTACGAGCAGTACTTC.

The chain couples TRBV30 to TRBJ1-1; unclear D gene. Trimming removed 2 bases at V and 7 bases at J, with 8 bases between. This CDR3 is built from 11 residues. Germline V gene sequence: CDR1 GTSNPN, CDR2 SVGIG (reference sequence). The CDR3 DNA sequence: TGTGCCTGGAGTTCGATGGGTGAAGCTTTCTTT. Protein: CAWSSMGEAFF.